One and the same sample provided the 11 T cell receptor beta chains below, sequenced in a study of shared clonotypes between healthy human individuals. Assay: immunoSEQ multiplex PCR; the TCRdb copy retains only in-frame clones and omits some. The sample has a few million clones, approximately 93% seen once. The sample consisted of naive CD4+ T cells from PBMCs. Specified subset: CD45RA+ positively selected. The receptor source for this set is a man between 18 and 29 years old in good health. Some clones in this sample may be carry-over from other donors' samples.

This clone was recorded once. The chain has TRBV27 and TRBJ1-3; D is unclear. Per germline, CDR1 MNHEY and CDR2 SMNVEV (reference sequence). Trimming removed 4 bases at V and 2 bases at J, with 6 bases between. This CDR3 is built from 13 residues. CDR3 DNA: TGTGCCAGCAGTTGGCAGGCTGGAAACACCATATATTTT. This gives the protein CASSWQAGNTIYF.

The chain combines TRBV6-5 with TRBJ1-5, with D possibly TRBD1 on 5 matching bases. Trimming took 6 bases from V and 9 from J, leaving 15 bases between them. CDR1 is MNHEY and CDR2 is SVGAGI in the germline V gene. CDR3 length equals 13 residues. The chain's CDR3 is CASSMGPLGPQHF. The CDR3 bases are TGTGCCAGCAGCATGGGACCTCTAGGGCCCCAGCATTTT.

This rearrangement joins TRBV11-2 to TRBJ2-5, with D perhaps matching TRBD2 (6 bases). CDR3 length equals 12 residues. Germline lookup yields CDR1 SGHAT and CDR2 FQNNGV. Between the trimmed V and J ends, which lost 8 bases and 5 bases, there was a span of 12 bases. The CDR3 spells CASGGRGETQYF. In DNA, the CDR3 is TGTGCCAGCGGGGGACGGGGGGAGACCCAGTACTTC. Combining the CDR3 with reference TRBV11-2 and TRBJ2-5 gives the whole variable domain EAGVAQSPRYKIIEKRQSVAFWCNPISGHATLYWYQQILGQGPKLLIQFQNNGVVDDSQLPKDRFSAERLKGVDSTLKIQPAKLEDSAVYLCASGGRGETQYFGPGTRLLVL.

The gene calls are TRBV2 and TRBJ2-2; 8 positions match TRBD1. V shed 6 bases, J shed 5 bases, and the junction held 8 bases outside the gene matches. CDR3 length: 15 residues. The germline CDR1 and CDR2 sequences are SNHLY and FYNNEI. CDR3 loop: CASRASDRATGELFF. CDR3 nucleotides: TGTGCCAGCAGAGCCTCGGACAGGGCGACCGGGGAGCTGTTTTTT.

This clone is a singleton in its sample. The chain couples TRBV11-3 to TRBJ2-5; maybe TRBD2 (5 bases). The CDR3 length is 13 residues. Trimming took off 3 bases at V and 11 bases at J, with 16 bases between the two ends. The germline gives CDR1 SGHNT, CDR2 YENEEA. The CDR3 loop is CASSFGIDGKQYF. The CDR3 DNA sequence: TGTGCCAGCAGCTTCGGGATTGATGGGAAGCAGTACTTC.

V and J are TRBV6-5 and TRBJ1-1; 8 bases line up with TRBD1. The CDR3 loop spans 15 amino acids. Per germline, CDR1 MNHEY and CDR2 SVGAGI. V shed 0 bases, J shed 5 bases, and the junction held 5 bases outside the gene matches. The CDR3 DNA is TGTGCCAGCAGTTACTCTAGACAGGGGAGGACTGAAGCTTTCTTT. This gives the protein CASSYSRQGRTEAFF.

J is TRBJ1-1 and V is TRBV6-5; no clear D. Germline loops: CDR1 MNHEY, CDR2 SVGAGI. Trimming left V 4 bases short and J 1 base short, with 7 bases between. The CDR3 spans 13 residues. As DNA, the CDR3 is TGTGCCAGCAGTTTTCCGGGGAACACTGAAGCTTTCTTT. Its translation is CASSFPGNTEAFF.

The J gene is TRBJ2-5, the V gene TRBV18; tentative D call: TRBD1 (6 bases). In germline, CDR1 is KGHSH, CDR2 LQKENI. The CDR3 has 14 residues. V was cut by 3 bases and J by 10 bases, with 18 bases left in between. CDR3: CASSPGLAEGDQYF. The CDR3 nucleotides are TGTGCCAGCTCACCGGGGTTGGCCGAGGGGGACCAGTACTTC.

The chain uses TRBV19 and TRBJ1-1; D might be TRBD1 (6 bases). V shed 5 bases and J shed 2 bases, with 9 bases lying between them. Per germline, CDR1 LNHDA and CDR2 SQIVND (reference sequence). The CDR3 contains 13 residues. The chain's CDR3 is CASSGQTNTEAFF. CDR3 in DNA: TGTGCCAGTAGTGGACAGACTAACACTGAAGCTTTCTTT.

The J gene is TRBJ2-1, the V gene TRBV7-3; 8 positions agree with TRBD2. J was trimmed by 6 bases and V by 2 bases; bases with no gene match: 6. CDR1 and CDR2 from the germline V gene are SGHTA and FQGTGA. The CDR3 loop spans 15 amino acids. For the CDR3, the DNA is TGTGCCAGCAGCTTACGGACTAGCATAGGCAATGAGCAGTTCTTC. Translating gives CASSLRTSIGNEQFF.

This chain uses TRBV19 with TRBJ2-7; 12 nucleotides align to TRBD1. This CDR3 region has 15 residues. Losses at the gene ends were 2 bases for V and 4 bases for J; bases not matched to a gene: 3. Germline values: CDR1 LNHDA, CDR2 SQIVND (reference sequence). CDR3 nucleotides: TGTGCCAGTAGTATACGGGACAGGGGGCTTTACGAGCAGTACTTC. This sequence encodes CASSIRDRGLYEQYF. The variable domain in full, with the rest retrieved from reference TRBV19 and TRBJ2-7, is DGGITQSPKYLFRKEGQNVTLSCEQNLNHDAMYWYRQDPGQGLRLIYYSQIVNDFQKGDIAEGYSVSREKKESFPLTVTSAQKNPTAFYLCASSIRDRGLYEQYFGPGTRLTVT.